A selection of T cell receptor beta chains follows, all from one sample in a study of blood T cell repertoires in COVID-19. Repertoires were generated with immunoSEQ multiplex PCR, while TCRdb's copy carries only in-frame clones and drops some. The data contain around 380,000 clones, roughly four fifths of them singletons. Sequenced input: peripheral blood. The receptors come from a human donor with acute or convalescent COVID-19. The donor label of this sample is uncertain. Each CDR3 is given with its conserved first and last residue. Fields, in order: V gene, J gene, clone size, D gene, CDR3 DNA, CDR3 protein. The D gene is left open where the match is weak. Size tells how often a clone was seen (once, few, many) or the class of an expanded clone, and some rows leave it out.

TRBV4-2,TRBJ1-2,.,.,TGTGCCAGCAGCCAAGTTAGTGCCAGAGGACTATCCTCTAACTATGGCTACACCTTC,CASSQVSARGLSSNYGYTF
TRBV18,TRBJ1-2,.,.,TGTGCCAGCTCACCAGCGGTCGGTCATACGACCTCTGGCTACACCTTC,CASSPAVGHTTSGYTF
TRBV6-2/TRBV6-3,TRBJ2-1,.,TRBD2,TGTGCCAGCAGCCGGACTAGCGGGGTCCGGGATGAGCAGTTCTTC,CASSRTSGVRDEQFF
TRBV5-5,TRBJ1-2,.,.,TGTGCCAGCAGCTTGGACCGCAGGTCAGGTGGCTACACCTTC,CASSLDRRSGGYTF
TRBV5-1,TRBJ2-2,.,.,TGCGCCAGCAGCTTTCCATCGGTAGCCGGGGAGCTGTTTTTT,CASSFPSVAGELFF
TRBV5-1,TRBJ2-2,few,.,TGCGCCAGCAGGGGGCTTTCGAACACCGGGGAGCTGTTTTTT,CASRGLSNTGELFF
TRBV15,TRBJ1-4,.,TRBD1,TGTGCCACCAGCAGAAGGGACAGATATAATGAAAAACTGTTTTTT,CATSRRDRYNEKLFF
TRBV19,TRBJ2-1,.,.,TGTGCCAGTACCGGGACACTTTACAATGAGCAGTTCTTC,CASTGTLYNEQFF
TRBV29-1,TRBJ2-1,.,.,TGCAGCGTGGGGAAGGGGGGGCTCGGGAATGAGCAGTTCTTC,CSVGKGGLGNEQFF
TRBV18,TRBJ1-5,.,.,TGTGCCAGCTCACCCAATTCGGAGTACAATCAGCCCCAGCATTTT,CASSPNSEYNQPQHF
TRBV6-2/TRBV6-3,TRBJ1-1,.,.,TGTGCCAGCAGCAAGAGGGTAACTGAAGCTTTCTTT,CASSKRVTEAFF
TRBV7-2,TRBJ1-5,.,.,TGTGCCAGCAGCCACATGGGCAATCAGCCCCAGCATTTT,CASSHMGNQPQHF
TRBV28,TRBJ2-3,.,TRBD2,TGTGCCAGCAGGAGAGCGGGGGGCACAGATACGCAGTATTTT,CASRRAGGTDTQYF